This T cell receptor beta chain was profiled in a study of blood T cells in healthy people across ages. A note on this clonotype: Its antigen is currently unknown.

Next came a second PCR, run for about 6 to 11 cycles, which used a sample-barcoded 5' primer along with a J-beta primer mix. TCRdb analysed the 5' RACE reads with MiXCR anew, one entry per CDR3 protein. The sample has 1,800,000 or so distinct CDR3 sequences, 35% to 50% seen once. Study-level points and caveats: What prevented conclusive comparison of naive and antigen-experienced cells was that PBMCs were unsorted. Per million T cells, TCR beta diversity dropped about linearly as age rose.

The donors, aged roughly 6 to 95, were healthy Caucasians from Russia. No fewer than 7 million PBMCs went into each sample. This clonotype was sampled from a human donor in good health. Sequencing was performed on blood.

In DNA form, the CDR3 reads TGCAGCGTTGAGCCGGGGGCGCGGGGAGATACGCAGTATTTT. Translated: CSVEPGARGDTQYF. The V and J genes are TRBV29-1 and TRBJ2-3, with D possibly called TRBD1 or TRBD2 (6 bases each). This CDR3 is 14 amino acids long. V dropped 3 bases and J dropped 5 bases, with 15 bases sitting between them. Germline V gene sequence: CDR1 SQVTM, CDR2 ANQGSEA.